This T cell receptor (beta chain) was profiled in a study of OX40 agonist ivuxolimab in advanced cancers. The CDR3 spans 15 residues. The ends were cut back, 4 bases at V and 7 bases at J, with 18 bases in the middle. Some clones are missing from TCRdb's copy, which holds only in-frame ones; the method was immunoSEQ multiplex PCR. This sample has 60,000 to 75,000 clones, with roughly 80% found just once. V is TRBV5-3 and J is TRBJ2-1; D assignment may be TRBD1 or TRBD2 (5 bases each). TRBV5-3 is annotated as an ORF whose role is uncertain. The clonotype comes from an adult with an advanced solid tumor such as melanoma, head and neck, liver or kidney cancer. Sequenced here: CD4+ or CD8+ T cells sorted from blood, sampled in a trial of the OX40 agonist ivuxolimab. The CDR3 loop is CARSPGTLGANEQFF. DNA of the CDR3: TGTGCCAGAAGCCCTGGGACCCTTGGGGCAAATGAGCAGTTCTTC.